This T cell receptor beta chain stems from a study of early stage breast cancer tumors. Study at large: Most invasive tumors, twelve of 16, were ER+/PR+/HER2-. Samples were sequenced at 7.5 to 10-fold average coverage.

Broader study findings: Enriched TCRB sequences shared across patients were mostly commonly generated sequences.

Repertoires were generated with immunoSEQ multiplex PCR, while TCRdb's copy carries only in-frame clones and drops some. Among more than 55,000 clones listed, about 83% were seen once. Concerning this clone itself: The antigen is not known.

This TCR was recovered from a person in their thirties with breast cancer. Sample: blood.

The CDR3 region is CASSPPSLAGTAGQFF. The CDR3, as DNA: TGTGCCAGCTCACCACCGTCCCTAGCGGGAACGGCCGGGCAGTTCTTC. V is TRBV18 and J is TRBJ2-1, with 9 positions matching TRBD2. The CDR3 is 16 residues long. Looked up from germline, CDR1 is KGHSH and CDR2 is LQKENI. V was clipped by 0 bases and J by 12 bases; unmatched bases: 12.